Only a few counts were recorded for the clone carrying this T cell receptor beta chain. The data stem from a study of response to subunit inactivated influenza vaccine. The CDR3 has 17 residues. Germline V gene sequence: CDR1 SGHTA, CDR2 FQGNSA. V lost 5 bases, J lost 4 bases, and 15 bases stayed unmatched. In TCRdb, the RT-PCR reads were re-called with MiXCR into one record per CDR3 protein. The repertoire has about 540,000 distinct CDR3 sequences, roughly a quarter of them found once; the top ten carry around 2.8%. In addition, the sample was reused for a study of T cells expressing NK-cell markers. That work states: 5'RACE template switching with UMIs produced the TCR beta cDNA. Expanded clones of NKG2C+ T cells had an unclear HCMV specificity.

The receptor comes from a man in his fifties or sixties who received an inactivated influenza vaccine. The material was CD4+ T cells sorted from PBMCs, obtained about 11 days after vaccination. This chain links TRBV7-2 with TRBJ1-1, with TRBD1 matching over 8 bases. This CDR3 reads CASSLNPGGVPSTEAFF. The CDR3 coding sequence is TGTGCCAGCAGCCTCAATCCAGGGGGCGTCCCCTCCACTGAAGCTTTCTTT.